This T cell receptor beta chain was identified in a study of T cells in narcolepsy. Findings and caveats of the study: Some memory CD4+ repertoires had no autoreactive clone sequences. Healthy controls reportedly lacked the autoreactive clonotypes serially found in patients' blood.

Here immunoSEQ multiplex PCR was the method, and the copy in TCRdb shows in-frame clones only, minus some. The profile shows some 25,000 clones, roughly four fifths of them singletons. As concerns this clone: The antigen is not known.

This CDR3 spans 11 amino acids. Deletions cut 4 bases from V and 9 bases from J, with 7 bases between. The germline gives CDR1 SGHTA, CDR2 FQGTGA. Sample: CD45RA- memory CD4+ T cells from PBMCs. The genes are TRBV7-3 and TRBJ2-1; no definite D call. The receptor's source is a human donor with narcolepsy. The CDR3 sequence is CASSWVGEQFF. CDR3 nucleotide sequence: TGTGCCAGCAGCTGGGTCGGTGAGCAGTTCTTC.